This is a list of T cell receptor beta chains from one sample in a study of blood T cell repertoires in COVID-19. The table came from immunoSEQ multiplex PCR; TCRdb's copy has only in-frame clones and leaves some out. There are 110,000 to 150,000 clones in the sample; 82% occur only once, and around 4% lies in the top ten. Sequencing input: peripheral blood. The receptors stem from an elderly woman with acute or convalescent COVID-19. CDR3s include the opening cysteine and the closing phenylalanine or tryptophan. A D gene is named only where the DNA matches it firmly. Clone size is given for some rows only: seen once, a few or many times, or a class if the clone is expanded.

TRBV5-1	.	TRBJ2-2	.	TGCGCCAGCAGCTTTCAGGAAAACACCGGGGAGCTGTTTTTT	CASSFQENTGELFF
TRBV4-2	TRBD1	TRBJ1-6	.	TGTGCCAGCAGTTCGGGACAGGGGCAAACCCCCCTCCACTTT	CASSSGQGQTPLHF
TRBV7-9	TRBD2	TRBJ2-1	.	TGTGCCAGCAGCCGGCCGGGACTAGCGGGGCTCGGGAAGCAGTTCTTC	CASSRPGLAGLGKQFF
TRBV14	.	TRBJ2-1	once	TGTGCCAGCAGCCAAGGGGCCCCTTATGAGCAGTTCTTC	CASSQGAPYEQFF
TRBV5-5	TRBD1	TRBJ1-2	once	TGTGCCAGCGACGGGACAGGGGGTTATGGCTACACCTTC	CASDGTGGYGYTF
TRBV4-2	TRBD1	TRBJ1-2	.	TGTGCCAGCAGCCAAAGGGGGACAGGGCGCTATGGCTACACCTTC	CASSQRGTGRYGYTF
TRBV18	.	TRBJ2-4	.	TGTGCCAGCTCAACCTGGACAGAGCTAGCCAAAAACATTCAGTACTTC	CASSTWTELAKNIQYF
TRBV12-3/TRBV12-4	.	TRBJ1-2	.	TGTGCCAGCAGTGTACAGGACAGCTATGGCTACACCTTC	CASSVQDSYGYTF
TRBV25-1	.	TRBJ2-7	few	TGTGCCAGCAGGGACTCCCTAGGGTACGAGCAGTACTTC	CASRDSLGYEQYF
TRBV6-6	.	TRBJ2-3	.	TGTGCCAGCAGTTACTCGACCAGGGACACAGATACGCAGTATTTT	CASSYSTRDTDTQYF
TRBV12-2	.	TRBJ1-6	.	TGTGCAAGTCGCTTCATAGGGGTTGCGACAGCCAGTACCTATAATTCACCCCTCCACTTT	CASRFIGVATASTYNSPLHF
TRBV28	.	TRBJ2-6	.	TGTGCCAGCACCCCGAGGGGGAACGGGGCCAACGTCCTGACTTTC	CASTPRGNGANVLTF
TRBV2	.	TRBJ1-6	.	TGTGCCAGCAGGGGCCCCTCATATTATGGGCTCTCCCTCCACTTT	CASRGPSYYGLSLHF
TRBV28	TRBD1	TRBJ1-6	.	TGTGCCAGCAGTTTCGACAGGGGGCGGAGTCCGAATTCACCCCTCCACTTT	CASSFDRGRSPNSPLHF
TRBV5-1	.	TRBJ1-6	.	TGCGCCAGCAGCTCCGGGACATATAATTCACCCCTCCACTTT	CASSSGTYNSPLHF
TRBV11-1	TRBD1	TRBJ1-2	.	TGTGCCAGCAGCTTGGGGACAGGGGGCTCTGGCTACACCTTC	CASSLGTGGSGYTF
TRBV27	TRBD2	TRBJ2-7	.	TGTGCCAGCAGTTTATCGATAGCGGGGGACCCCGAGCAGTACTTC	CASSLSIAGDPEQYF
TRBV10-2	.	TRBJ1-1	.	TGCGCCAGCAGTTCGGGGGTTCTCCTCCTAATGAACACTGAAGCTTTCTTT	CASSSGVLLLMNTEAFF